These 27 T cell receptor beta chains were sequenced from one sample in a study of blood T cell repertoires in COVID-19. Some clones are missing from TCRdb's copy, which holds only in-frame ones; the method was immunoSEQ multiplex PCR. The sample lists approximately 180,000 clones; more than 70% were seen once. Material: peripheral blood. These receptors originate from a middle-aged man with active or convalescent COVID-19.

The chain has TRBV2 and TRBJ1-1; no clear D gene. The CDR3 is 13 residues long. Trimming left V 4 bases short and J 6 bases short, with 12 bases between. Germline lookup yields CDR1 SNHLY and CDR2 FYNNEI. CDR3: CASSGSPLAEAFF. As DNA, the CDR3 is TGTGCCAGCAGTGGCAGTCCCCTCGCTGAAGCTTTCTTT.

The CDR3 nucleotides are TGCGCCAGCAGCCAAGACTTAACCGGGAGCCCCTCCAGTTCTGAAGCTTTCTTT. Amino acid sequence: CASSQDLTGSPSSSEAFF. This chain links TRBV4-1 with TRBJ1-1; D is unresolved. CDR3 length equals 18 residues. Trimming removed 0 bases from V and 6 bases from J, with 23 bases in between. Germline CDR1 MGHRA, CDR2 YSYEKL.

In DNA form, the CDR3 reads TGTGCCAGCAGCCAAGATGGGTCGGGAGGTGGGGTTATCTACGAGCAGTACTTC. It specifies CASSQDGSGGGVIYEQYF. V usage is TRBV4-2 and J usage is TRBJ2-7, with TRBD2 matching over 7 bases. Looked up from germline, CDR1 is LGHNA and CDR2 is YNFKEQ. The CDR3 extends over 18 amino acids. With 0 bases clipped from V and 3 bases from J, the junction kept 14 bases outside the gene matches.

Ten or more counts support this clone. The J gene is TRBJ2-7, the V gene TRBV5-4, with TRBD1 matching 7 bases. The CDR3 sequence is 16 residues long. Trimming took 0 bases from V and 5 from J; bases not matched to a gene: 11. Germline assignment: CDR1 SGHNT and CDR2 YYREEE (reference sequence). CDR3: CASSLDRGPPIHEQYF. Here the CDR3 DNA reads TGTGCCAGCAGCTTGGATAGGGGGCCACCTATCCACGAGCAGTACTTC. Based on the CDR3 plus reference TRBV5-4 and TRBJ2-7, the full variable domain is ETGVTQSPTHLIKTRGQQVTLRCSSQSGHNTVSWYQQALGQGPQFIFQYYREEENGRGNFPPRFSGLQFPNYSSELNVNALELDDSALYLCASSLDRGPPIHEQYFGPGTRLTVT.

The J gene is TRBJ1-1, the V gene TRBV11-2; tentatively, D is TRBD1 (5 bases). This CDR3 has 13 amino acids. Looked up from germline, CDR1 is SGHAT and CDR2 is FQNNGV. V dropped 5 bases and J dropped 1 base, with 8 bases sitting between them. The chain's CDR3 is CASSDDRNTEAFF. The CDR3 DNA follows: TGTGCCAGCAGCGATGACAGGAACACTGAAGCTTTCTTT.

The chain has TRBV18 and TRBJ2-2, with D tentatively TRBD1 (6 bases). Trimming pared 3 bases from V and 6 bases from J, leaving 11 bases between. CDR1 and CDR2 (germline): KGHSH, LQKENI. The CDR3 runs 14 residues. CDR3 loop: CASSPLDSAGELFF. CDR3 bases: TGTGCCAGCTCACCCCTGGACAGCGCCGGGGAGCTGTTTTTT.

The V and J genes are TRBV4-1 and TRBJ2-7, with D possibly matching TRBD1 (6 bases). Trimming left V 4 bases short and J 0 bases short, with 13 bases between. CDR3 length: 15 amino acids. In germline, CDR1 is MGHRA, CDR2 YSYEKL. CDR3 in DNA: TGCGCCAGCAGCCTAGCCGGGGACACCTCCTACGAGCAGTACTTC. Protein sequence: CASSLAGDTSYEQYF.

This CDR3 is CASSYGTGNYGYTF. In DNA, the CDR3 is TGTGCCAGCAGCTACGGGACAGGGAACTATGGCTACACCTTC. The gene calls are TRBV7-2 and TRBJ1-2, with 9 bases matching TRBD1. After removal of 4 bases from V and 2 bases from J, the junction contained 2 bases not matched to a gene. The germline V gene has CDR1 SGHTA and CDR2 FQGNSA. The CDR3 runs 14 residues. The full variable domain, in which reference TRBV7-2 and TRBJ1-2 provide the parts outside the CDR3, is GAGVSQSPSNKVTEKGKDVELRCDPISGHTALYWYRQSLGQGLEFLIYFQGNSAPDKSGLPSDRFSAERTGGSVSTLTIQRTQQEDSAVYLCASSYGTGNYGYTFGSGTRLTVV.

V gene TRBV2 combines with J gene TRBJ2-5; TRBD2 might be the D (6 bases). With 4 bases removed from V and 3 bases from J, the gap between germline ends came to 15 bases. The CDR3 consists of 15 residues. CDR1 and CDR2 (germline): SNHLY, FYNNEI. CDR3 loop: CASSGDLGGEETQYF. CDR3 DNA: TGTGCCAGCAGTGGGGATTTAGGCGGGGAAGAGACCCAGTACTTC.

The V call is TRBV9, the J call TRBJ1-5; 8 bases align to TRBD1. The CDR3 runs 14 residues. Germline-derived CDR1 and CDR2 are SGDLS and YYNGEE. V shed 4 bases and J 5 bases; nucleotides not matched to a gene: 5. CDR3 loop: CASSLGQVDQPQHF. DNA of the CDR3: TGTGCCAGCAGCCTGGGACAGGTCGATCAGCCCCAGCATTTT.

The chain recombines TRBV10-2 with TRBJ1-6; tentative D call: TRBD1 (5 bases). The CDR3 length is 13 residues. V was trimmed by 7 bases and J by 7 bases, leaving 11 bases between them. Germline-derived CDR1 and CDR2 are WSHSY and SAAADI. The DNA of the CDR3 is TGCGCCAGCAATCACCAGGGAAATTCACCCCTCCACTTT. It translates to CASNHQGNSPLHF.

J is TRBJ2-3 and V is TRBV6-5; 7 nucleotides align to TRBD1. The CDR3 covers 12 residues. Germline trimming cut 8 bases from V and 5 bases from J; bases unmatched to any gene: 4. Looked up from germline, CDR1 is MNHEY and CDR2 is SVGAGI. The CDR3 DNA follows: TGTGCCAGCGGGACAGTCCAAGATACGCAGTATTTT. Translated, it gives CASGTVQDTQYF.

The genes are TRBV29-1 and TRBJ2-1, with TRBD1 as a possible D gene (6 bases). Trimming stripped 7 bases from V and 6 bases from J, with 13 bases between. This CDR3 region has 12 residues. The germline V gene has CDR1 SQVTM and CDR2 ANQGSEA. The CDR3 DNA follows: TGCAGCGCCGCGGACAGTTCCAATGAGCAGTTCTTC. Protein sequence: CSAADSSNEQFF.

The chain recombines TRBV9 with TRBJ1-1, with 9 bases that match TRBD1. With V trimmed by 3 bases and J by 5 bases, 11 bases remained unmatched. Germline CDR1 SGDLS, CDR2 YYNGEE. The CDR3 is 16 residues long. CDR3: CASSGLTGTGITEAFF. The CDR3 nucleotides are TGTGCCAGCAGCGGATTAACCGGGACAGGGATTACTGAAGCTTTCTTT.

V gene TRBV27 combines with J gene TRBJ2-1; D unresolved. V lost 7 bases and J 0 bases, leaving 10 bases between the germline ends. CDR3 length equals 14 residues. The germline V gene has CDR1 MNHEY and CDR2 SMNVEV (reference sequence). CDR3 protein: CASIPTSSYNEQFF. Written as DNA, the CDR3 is TGTGCCAGCATTCCCACGAGCTCCTACAATGAGCAGTTCTTC.

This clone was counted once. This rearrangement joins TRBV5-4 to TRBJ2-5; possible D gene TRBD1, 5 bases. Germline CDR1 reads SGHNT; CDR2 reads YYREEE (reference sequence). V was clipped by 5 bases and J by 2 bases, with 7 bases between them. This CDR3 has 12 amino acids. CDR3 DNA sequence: TGTGCCAGCAGGGACACACAAGAGACCCAGTACTTC. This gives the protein CASRDTQETQYF.

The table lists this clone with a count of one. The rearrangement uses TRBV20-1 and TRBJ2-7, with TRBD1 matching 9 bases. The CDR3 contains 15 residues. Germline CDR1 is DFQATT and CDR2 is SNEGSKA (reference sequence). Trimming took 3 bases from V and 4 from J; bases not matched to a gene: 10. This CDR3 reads CSASDPGQGFYEQYF. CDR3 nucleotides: TGCAGTGCTAGTGACCCGGGACAGGGTTTTTACGAGCAGTACTTC.

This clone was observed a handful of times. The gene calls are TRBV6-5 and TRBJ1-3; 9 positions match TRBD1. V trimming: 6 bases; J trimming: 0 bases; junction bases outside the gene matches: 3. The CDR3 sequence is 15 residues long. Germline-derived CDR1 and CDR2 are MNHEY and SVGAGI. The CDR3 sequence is CASRVGQGSGNTIYF. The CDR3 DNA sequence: TGTGCCAGCAGGGTGGGACAGGGCTCTGGAAACACCATATATTTT.

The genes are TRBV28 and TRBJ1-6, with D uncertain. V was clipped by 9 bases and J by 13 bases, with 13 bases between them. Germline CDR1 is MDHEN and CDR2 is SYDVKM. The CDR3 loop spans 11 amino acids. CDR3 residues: CASSDREPLHF. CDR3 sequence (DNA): TGTGCCAGTAGCGACCGGGAGCCCCTCCACTTT.

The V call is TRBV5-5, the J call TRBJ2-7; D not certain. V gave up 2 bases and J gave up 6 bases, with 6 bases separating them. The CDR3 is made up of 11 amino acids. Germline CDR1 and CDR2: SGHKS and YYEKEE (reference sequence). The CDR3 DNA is TGTGCCAGCAGCTTTGGGCTCGAGCAGTACTTC. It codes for CASSFGLEQYF.

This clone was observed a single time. The DNA for the CDR3 is TGTGCCAGCAGCTTTATATCGCCGGGTGAAGCTTTCTTT. This codes for CASSFISPGEAFF. The rearrangement joins TRBV7-9 to TRBJ1-1; unclear D gene. Between the trimmed V and J ends, which lost 3 bases and 7 bases, there was a span of 12 bases. This CDR3 contains 13 residues. Germline V gene sequence: CDR1 SEHNR, CDR2 FQNEAQ (reference sequence).

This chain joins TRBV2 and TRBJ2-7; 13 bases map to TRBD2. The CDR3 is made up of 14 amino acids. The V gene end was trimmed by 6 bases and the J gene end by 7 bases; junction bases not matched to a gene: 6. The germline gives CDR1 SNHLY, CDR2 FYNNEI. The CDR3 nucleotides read TGTGCCAGCAGGCCGGGACTAGCGGGGTGGGAGCAGTACTTC. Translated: CASRPGLAGWEQYF. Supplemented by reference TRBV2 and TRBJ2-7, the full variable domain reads EPEVTQTPSHQVTQMGQEVILRCVPISNHLYFYWYRQILGQKVEFLVSFYNNEISEKSEIFDDQFSVERPDGSNFTLKIRSTKLEDSAMYFCASRPGLAGWEQYFGPGTRLTVT.

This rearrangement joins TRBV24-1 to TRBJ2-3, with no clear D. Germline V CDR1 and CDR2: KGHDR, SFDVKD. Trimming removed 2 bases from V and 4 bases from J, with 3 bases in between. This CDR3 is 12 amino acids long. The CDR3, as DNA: TGTGCCACCAGTGATTCGGCAGATACGCAGTATTTT. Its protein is CATSDSADTQYF.

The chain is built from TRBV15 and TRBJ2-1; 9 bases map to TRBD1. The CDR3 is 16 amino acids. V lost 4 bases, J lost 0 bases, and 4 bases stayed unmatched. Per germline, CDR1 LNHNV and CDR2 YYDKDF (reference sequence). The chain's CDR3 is CATSTPGQGSYNEQFF. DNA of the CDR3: TGTGCCACCAGCACCCCGGGACAGGGCTCCTACAATGAGCAGTTCTTC.

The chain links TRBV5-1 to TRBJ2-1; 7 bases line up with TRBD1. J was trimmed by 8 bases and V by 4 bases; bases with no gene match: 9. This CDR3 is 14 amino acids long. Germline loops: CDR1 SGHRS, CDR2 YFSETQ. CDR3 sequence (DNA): TGCGCCAGCAGCATCCTGACAGGGTTCGATGAGCAGTTCTTC. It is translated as CASSILTGFDEQFF. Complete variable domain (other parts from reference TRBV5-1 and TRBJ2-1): KAGVTQTPRYLIKTRGQQVTLSCSPISGHRSVSWYQQTPGQGLQFLFEYFSETQRNKGNFPGRFSGRQFSNSRSEMNVSTLELGDSALYLCASSILTGFDEQFFGPGTRLTVL.

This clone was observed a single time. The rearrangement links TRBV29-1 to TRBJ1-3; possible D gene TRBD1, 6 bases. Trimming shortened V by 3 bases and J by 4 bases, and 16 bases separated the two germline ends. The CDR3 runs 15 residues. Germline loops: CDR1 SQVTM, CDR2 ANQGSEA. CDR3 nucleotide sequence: TGCAGCGTTGACACAGGGACGAACATCGGAAACACCATATATTTT. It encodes CSVDTGTNIGNTIYF.

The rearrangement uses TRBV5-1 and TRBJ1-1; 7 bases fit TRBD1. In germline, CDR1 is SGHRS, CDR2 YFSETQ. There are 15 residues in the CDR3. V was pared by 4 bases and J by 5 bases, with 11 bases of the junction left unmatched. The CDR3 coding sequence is TGCGCCAGCAGCCCGGAGGGACAGCTGGGGACTGAAGCTTTCTTT. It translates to CASSPEGQLGTEAFF.